The rows below give T cell receptor beta chains drawn from one sample of a study of OX40 agonist ivuxolimab in advanced cancers. Profiled with immunoSEQ multiplex PCR; TCRdb holds only in-frame clones, not every one. This table holds about 96,000 clones, approximately 80% found once. Sequences were derived from CD4+ or CD8+ T cells sorted from blood, sampled in a trial of the OX40 agonist ivuxolimab. These TCRs come from an adult with an advanced solid tumor such as melanoma, head and neck, liver or kidney cancer. Each CDR3 is given with its conserved first and last residue. Fields, in order: clone size, D gene, J gene, V gene, CDR3 DNA, CDR3 protein. A D gene is named only where the DNA matches it firmly. For some rows the clone size is stated as once, few or many, or as a class when expanded; others skip it.

>few|-|TRBJ1-1|TRBV29-1
TGCAGCGTTGGACGGAACCGGGACACTGAAGCTTTCTTT
CSVGRNRDTEAFF
>-|-|TRBJ2-3|TRBV6-6
TGTGCCAGCAGTTACGCAGGCCCAATTGGGGATACGCAGTATTTT
CASSYAGPIGDTQYF
>-|-|TRBJ1-3|TRBV10-3
TGTGCCATCTCGGTCCAGACTCTAATTGGAAACACCATATATTTT
CAISVQTLIGNTIYF
>-|TRBD2|TRBJ2-1|TRBV18
TGTGCCAGCTCACCTACTCTAGCGGGAGGCAACAATGAGCAGTTCTTC
CASSPTLAGGNNEQFF
>-|TRBD1|TRBJ1-2|TRBV19
TGTGCCAGCTATCCGGGACAGCGTTCTTATGGCTACACCTTC
CASYPGQRSYGYTF
>-|TRBD1|TRBJ1-4|TRBV18
TGTGCCAGCTCGCCAACTTTGGGACAGGGAAATGAAAAACTGTTTTTT
CASSPTLGQGNEKLFF
>-|-|TRBJ1-3|TRBV19
TGTGCCAGTAGTCGGGATCCCGGAAACACCATATATTTT
CASSRDPGNTIYF
>-|-|TRBJ2-3|TRBV9
TGTGCCAGCAGCCGCGGCACAGATACGCAGTATTTT
CASSRGTDTQYF
>-|TRBD2|TRBJ2-5|TRBV9
TGTGCCAGCAGCCCAGAAGACGGTAGCGGGAGGGGAGAGACCCAGTACTTC
CASSPEDGSGRGETQYF
>once|-|TRBJ2-1|TRBV6-5
TGTGCCAGCAGCTGGGGGGCGGCCTACAATGAGCAGTTCTTC
CASSWGAAYNEQFF
>-|TRBD2|TRBJ2-3|TRBV2
TGTGCCAGCAGTCCACTAGCGCGGACAGATACGCAGTATTTT
CASSPLARTDTQYF
>-|-|TRBJ2-1|TRBV4-2
TGTGCCAGCAGCGACCGGGATTTGGGCAATGATGAGCAGTTCTTC
CASSDRDLGNDEQFF
>-|TRBD1|TRBJ2-7|TRBV7-9
TGTGCCAGCAGCATGGGACAGGGGGACCCCTACGAGCAGTACTTC
CASSMGQGDPYEQYF
>-|TRBD2|TRBJ2-3|TRBV11-1
TGTGCCAGCAGCCCTAGACGGACTAGCGGGGTCGATACGCAGTATTTT
CASSPRRTSGVDTQYF
>-|-|TRBJ2-3|TRBV14
TGTGCCAGCAGTTTTTTGACCGGGACTCCAAGCACAGATACGCAGTATTTT
CASSFLTGTPSTDTQYF
>-|TRBD1|TRBJ1-2|TRBV6-6
TGTGCCAGCAGTTGGACCGGGACAGGGGACCCCTATGGCTACACCTTC
CASSWTGTGDPYGYTF